This T cell receptor (beta chain) appears in the sequencing data of a study of T cell repertoires in cytomegalovirus infection. TCRdb independently ran MiXCR on the reads; one entry per CDR3 protein. The sample lists approximately 770,000 distinct CDR3 sequences, 25% to 30% occurring once. Germline V gene lookup returns CDR1 MNHEY and CDR2 SMNVEV (reference sequence). V gave up 3 bases and J gave up 6 bases, with 11 bases separating them. The CDR3 consists of 14 residues. As for this clonotype: Its antigen remains unidentified.

Sequencing was performed on cultured CD8+ T cells from PBMCs, taken from culture after CMV antigen stimulation. The source of this sequence is a human donor in good health (CMV status not recorded). Some clones in this sample may be carry-over from other donors' samples. This chain joins TRBV27 and TRBJ2-2; D is unresolved. The CDR3, as DNA: TGTGCCAGCAGTTTCGTCCCGGTCTCCGGGGAGCTGTTTTTT. This sequence encodes CASSFVPVSGELFF.